This T cell receptor beta chain was sequenced during a study of blood T cell repertoires in COVID-19. Libraries were prepared by immunoSEQ multiplex PCR; TCRdb keeps only in-frame clonotypes and omits some of them. The table has a few hundred thousand clones, more than 75% seen once. Trimming left V 4 bases short and J 5 bases short, with 14 bases between. Germline loops: CDR1 GTSNPN, CDR2 SVGIG (reference sequence). The CDR3 totals 13 residues. Which cohort a participant joined came from the clinical history participants gave. The sample was PBMCs or T cells enriched from blood (not recorded which). The receptor was isolated from a woman in her twenties or thirties who had recovered from COVID-19. This chain uses TRBV30 with TRBJ1-2; D possibly corresponds to TRBD1 (5 bases). CDR3 region: CAWMGTGSYGYTF. The CDR3 nucleotides are TGTGCCTGGATGGGGACCGGGAGTTATGGCTACACCTTC.